Presented here are 3 T cell receptor beta chains from one specimen sequenced in a study of patients and donors after allogeneic stem cell transplantation. TCRdb fed the RT-PCR reads into MiXCR, producing one record per CDR3 protein. The data contain approximately 200,000 distinct CDR3 sequences, 35% to 45% of them seen just once; the ten biggest clones take up around a tenth. Sequenced sample: blood, either unsorted or a sorted T cell fraction (not recorded which). These receptor sequences come from a human donor who was either an allogeneic HSCT recipient or a stem cell or donor lymphocyte infusion donor (not recorded which). It is not recorded whose cells these are; they may come from a transplant donor.

There are a few counts of this clonotype. The chain uses TRBV29-1 and TRBJ2-1; D is unclear. Trimming removed 4 bases from V and 4 bases from J, with 8 bases in between. Germline V lookup: CDR1 SQVTM, CDR2 ANQGSEA. This CDR3 region has 12 residues. CDR3 sequence (DNA): TGCAGCGTTGGTACCGGATACAATGAGCAGTTCTTC. Its protein is CSVGTGYNEQFF.

This clonotype was observed a handful of times. This chain uses TRBV12-3 or TRBV12-4 with TRBJ1-2, with 8 bases fitting TRBD1. The ends lost 8 bases at V and 2 bases at J; junction bases unmatched: 10. The CDR3 is 15 residues long. This CDR3 is CASGPSGGANYGYTF. DNA of the CDR3: TGTGCCAGCGGCCCCTCAGGGGGCGCAAACTATGGCTACACCTTC.

There are many counts of this clonotype. This rearrangement joins TRBV20-1 to TRBJ1-4, with a weak D call TRBD1 (6 bases). The germline V gene has CDR1 DFQATT and CDR2 SNEGSKA (reference sequence). This CDR3 comprises 13 residues. V shed 5 bases and J shed 5 bases, with 12 bases lying between them. The CDR3 is CSASDRSNEKLFF. The CDR3 DNA sequence: TGCAGTGCTTCTGACAGGTCGAATGAAAAACTGTTTTTT.